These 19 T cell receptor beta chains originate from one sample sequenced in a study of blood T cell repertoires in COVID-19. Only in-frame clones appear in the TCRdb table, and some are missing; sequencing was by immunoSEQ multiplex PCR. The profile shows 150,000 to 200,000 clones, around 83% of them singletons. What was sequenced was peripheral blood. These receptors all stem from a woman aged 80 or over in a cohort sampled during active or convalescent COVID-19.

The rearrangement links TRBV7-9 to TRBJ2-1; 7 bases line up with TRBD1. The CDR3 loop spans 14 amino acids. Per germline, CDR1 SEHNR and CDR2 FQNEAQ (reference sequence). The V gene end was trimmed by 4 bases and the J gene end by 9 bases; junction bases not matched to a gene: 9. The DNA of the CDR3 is TGTGCCAGCAGCTCGCCCCGACAGGGTCCTGAGCAGTTCTTC. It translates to CASSSPRQGPEQFF.

The CDR3 DNA sequence: TGTGCCAGCCGGAGGACCCGCACAGATACGCAGTATTTT. Translated: CASRRTRTDTQYF. The J gene is TRBJ2-3, the V gene TRBV5-4; D might be TRBD2 (5 bases). The CDR3 totals 13 residues. Germline V CDR1 and CDR2: SGHNT, YYREEE (reference sequence). The V and J ends lost 7 bases and 1 base respectively, with 10 bases between them.

CDR3 amino acids: CASTASGRVEQFF. CDR3 bases: TGCGCCAGCACTGCCAGCGGGAGGGTTGAGCAGTTCTTC. V and J are TRBV10-2 and TRBJ2-1; 10 bases are a match to TRBD2. Per germline, CDR1 WSHSY and CDR2 SAAADI. V trimming: 7 bases; J trimming: 9 bases; junction bases outside the gene matches: 6. This CDR3 region has 13 residues.

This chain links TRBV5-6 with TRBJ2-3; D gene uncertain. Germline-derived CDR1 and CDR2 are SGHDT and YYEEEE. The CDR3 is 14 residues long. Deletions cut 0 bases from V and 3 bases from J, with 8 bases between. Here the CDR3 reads CASSLASRTDTQYF. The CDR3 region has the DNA TGTGCCAGCAGCTTGGCCTCCAGGACAGATACGCAGTATTTT.

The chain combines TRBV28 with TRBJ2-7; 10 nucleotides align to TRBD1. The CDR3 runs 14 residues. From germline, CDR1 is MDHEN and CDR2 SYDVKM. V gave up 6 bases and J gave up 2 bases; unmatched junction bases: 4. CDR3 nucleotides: TGTGCCAGCAGATCGGGGACAGGGGCCTACGAGCAGTACGTC. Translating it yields CASRSGTGAYEQYV.

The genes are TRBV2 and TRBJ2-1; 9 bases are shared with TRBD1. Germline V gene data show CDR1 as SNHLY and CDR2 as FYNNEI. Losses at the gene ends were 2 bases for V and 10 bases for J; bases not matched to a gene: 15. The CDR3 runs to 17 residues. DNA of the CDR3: TGTGCCAGCAGTGAAAACAGGAGGGGACAGGGTAGTGGGGAGCAGTTCTTC. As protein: CASSENRRGQGSGEQFF.

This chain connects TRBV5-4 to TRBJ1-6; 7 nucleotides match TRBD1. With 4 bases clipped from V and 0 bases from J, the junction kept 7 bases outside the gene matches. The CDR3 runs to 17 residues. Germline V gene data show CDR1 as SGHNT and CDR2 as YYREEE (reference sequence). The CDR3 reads CASSRDSHSSYNSPLHF. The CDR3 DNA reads TGTGCCAGCAGCCGGGACAGCCATAGCTCCTATAATTCACCCCTCCACTTT.

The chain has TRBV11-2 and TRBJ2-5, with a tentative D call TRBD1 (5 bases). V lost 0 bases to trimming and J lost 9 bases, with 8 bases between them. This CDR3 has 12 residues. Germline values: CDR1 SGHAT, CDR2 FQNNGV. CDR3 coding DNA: TGTGCCAGCAGCTTAGATAGGGGATCCCAGTACTTC. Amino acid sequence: CASSLDRGSQYF.

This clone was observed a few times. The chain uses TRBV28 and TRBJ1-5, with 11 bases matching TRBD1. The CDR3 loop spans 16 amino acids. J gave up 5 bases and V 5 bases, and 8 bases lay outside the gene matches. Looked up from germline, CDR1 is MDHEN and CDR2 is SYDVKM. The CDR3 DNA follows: TGTGCCAGCAGTCAACCCTGGGGACAGGGGGATCAGCCCCAGCATTTT. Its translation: CASSQPWGQGDQPQHF.

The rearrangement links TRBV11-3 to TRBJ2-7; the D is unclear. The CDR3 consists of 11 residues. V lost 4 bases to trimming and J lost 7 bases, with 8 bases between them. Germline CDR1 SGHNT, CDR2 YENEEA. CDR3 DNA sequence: TGTGCCAGCAGCTCCCATTTTGAGCAGTACTTC. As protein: CASSSHFEQYF. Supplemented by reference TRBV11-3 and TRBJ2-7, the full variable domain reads EAGVVQSPRYKIIEKKQPVAFWCNPISGHNTLYWYLQNLGQGPELLIRYENEEAVDDSQLPKDRFSAERLKGVDSTLKIQPAELGDSAVYLCASSSHFEQYFGPGTRLTVT.

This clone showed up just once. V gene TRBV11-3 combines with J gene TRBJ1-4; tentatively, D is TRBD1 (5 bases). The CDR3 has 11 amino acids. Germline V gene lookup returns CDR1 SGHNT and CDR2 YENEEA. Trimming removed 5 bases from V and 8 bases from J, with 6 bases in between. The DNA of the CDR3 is TGTGCCAGCAGCCGGGGGGAAAAACTGTTTTTT. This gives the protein CASSRGEKLFF.

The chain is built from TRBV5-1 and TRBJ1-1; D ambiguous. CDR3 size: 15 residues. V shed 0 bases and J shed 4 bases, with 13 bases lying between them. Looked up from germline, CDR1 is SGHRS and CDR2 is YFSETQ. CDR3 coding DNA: TGCGCCAGCAGCTTGGCCGAGGGTTGGGGCACTGAAGCTTTCTTT. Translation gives CASSLAEGWGTEAFF.

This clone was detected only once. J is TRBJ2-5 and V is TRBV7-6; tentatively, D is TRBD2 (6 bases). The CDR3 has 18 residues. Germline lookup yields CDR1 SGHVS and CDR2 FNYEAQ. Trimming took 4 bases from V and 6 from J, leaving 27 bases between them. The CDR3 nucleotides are TGTGCCAGCAGCTCTCAAAGAGGGGCGGGACCCTCGTTAAAGACCCAGTACTTC. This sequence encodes CASSSQRGAGPSLKTQYF.

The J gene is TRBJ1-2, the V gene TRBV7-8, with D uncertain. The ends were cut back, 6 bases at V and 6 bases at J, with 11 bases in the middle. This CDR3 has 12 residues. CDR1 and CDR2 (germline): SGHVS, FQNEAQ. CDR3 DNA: TGTGCCAGCAGTCGGAGGTCCGATGGCTACACCTTC. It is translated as CASSRRSDGYTF.

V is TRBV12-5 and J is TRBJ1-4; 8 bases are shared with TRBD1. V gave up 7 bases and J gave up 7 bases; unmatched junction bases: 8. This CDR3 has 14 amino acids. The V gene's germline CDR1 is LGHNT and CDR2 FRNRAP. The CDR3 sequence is CASAIGQGIEKLFF. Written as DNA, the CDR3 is TGTGCTAGTGCCATCGGACAGGGCATTGAAAAACTGTTTTTT.

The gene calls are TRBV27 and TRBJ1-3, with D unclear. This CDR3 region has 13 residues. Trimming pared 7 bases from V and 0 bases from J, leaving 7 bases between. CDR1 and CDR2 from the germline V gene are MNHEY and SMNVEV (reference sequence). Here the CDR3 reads CASTSLSGNTIYF. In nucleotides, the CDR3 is TGTGCCAGCACCTCACTCTCTGGAAACACCATATATTTT.

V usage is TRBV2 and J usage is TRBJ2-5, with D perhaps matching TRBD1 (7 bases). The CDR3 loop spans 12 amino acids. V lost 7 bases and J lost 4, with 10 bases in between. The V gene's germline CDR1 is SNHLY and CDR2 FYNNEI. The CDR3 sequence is CASIQGGETQYF. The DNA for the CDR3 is TGTGCCAGCATCCAGGGGGGAGAGACCCAGTACTTC.

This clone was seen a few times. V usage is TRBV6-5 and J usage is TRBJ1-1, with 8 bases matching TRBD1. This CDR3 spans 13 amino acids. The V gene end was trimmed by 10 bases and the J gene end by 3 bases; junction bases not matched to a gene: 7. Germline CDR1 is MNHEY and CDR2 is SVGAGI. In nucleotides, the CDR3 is TGTGCCATCAACAGGGGACAGGACACTGAAGCTTTCTTT. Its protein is CAINRGQDTEAFF.

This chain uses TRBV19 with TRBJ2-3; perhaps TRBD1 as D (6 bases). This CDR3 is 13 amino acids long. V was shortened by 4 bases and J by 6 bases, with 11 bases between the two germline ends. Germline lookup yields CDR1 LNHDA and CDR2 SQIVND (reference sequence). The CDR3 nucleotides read TGTGCCAGTAGTACACAGGGATCCGATACGCAGTATTTT. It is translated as CASSTQGSDTQYF.